The present TCR beta chain was sequenced within a study of blood T cells in healthy people across ages. A second about 6 to 12 cycle PCR used barcoded and J-beta primers. Each of the cDNA molecules was tagged by a template-switch adaptor with 12 random nucleotides. MiXCR was run by TCRdb on the 5' RACE reads, yielding one entry per CDR3 protein. Among approximately 2,000,000 distinct CDR3 sequences, about two fifths were seen once, and the ten largest hold about 23%. This clonotype was recorded a few times. Every sample had a minimum of 6.5 million PBMCs isolated. J lost 0 bases, V lost 1 base, and 10 bases had no gene match. The CDR3 runs to 18 residues. The germline V gene encodes CDR1 SGDLS and CDR2 YYNGEE.

The V call is TRBV9, the J call TRBJ2-5, with 9 bases lining up with TRBD1. The receptor was derived from a human donor in good health. Material for sequencing was blood. CDR3 amino acids: CASSVTTGGEMNQETQYF. In DNA form, the CDR3 reads TGTGCCAGCAGCGTAACGACAGGGGGAGAGATGAACCAAGAGACCCAGTACTTC.